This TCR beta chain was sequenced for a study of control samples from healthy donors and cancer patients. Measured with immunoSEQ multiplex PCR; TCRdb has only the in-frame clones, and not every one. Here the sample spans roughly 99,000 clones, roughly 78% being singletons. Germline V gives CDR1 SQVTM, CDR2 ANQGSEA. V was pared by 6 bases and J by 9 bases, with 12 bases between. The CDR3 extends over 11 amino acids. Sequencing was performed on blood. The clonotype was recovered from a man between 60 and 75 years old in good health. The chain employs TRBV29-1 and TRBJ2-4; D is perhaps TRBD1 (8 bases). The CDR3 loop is CSVDREGIQYF. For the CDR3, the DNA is TGCAGCGTGGACAGGGAGGGCATTCAGTACTTC.